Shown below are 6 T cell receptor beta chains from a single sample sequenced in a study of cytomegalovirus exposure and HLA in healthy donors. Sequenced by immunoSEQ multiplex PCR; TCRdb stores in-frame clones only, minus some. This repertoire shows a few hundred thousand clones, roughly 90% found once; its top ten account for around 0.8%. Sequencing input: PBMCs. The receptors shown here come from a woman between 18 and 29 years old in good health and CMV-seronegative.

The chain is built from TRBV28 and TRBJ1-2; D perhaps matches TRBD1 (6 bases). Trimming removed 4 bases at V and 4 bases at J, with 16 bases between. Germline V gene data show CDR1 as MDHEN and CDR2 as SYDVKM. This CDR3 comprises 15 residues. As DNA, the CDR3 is TGTGCCAGCAGTTCCGGCGGGGGGGCTTCCTATGGCTACACCTTC. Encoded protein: CASSSGGGASYGYTF.

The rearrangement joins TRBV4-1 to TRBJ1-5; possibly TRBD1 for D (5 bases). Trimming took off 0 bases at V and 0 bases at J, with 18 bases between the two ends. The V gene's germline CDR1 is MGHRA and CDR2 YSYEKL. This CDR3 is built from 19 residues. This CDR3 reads CASSQDHGRETDSNQPQHF. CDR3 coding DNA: TGCGCCAGCAGCCAAGACCATGGGCGTGAGACAGATAGCAATCAGCCCCAGCATTTT.

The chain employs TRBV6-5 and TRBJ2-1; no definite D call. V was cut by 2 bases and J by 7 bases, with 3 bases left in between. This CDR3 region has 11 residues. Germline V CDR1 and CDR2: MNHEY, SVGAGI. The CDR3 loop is CASSYQNEQFF. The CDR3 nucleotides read TGTGCCAGCAGTTACCAAAATGAGCAGTTCTTC.

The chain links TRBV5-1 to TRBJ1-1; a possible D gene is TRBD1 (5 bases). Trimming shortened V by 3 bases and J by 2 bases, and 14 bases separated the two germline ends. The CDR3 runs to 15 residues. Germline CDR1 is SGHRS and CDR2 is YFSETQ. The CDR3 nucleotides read TGCGCCAGCAGCTCGGGGGGAACCCACAACACTGAAGCTTTCTTT. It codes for CASSSGGTHNTEAFF.

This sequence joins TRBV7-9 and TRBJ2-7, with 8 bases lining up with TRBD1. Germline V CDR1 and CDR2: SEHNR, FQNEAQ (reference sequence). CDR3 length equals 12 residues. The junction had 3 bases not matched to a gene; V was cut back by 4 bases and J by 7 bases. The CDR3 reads CASSSTGVEQYF. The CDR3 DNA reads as TGTGCCAGCAGCTCGACAGGGGTGGAGCAGTACTTC.

The CDR3 spells CASRSTGGRDQPQHF. CDR3 coding DNA: TGTGCCAGCAGATCAACAGGGGGCCGAGATCAGCCCCAGCATTTT. The chain is built from TRBV6-6 and TRBJ1-5; 9 bases agree with TRBD1. In germline, CDR1 is MNHNY, CDR2 SVGAGI (reference sequence). The CDR3 loop spans 15 amino acids. V lost 6 bases to trimming and J lost 5 bases; unmatched junction nucleotides: 8.